The 25 T cell receptor beta chains below were found in one sample sequenced in a study of T cells in Graves' hyperthyroidism and ophthalmopathy. The TCR beta CDR3 regions underwent amplification using RNA transcripts as the source. First-round RT-PCR with HTBI primers amplified the TCR CDR3 region. MiXCR, applied by TCRdb to the multiplex PCR reads, yields one record per CDR3 protein. The sample lists roughly 700,000 distinct CDR3 sequences; roughly 17% were seen once. The sequenced material came from blood. The receptors were sampled from a middle-aged man with Graves' hyperthyroidism.

This clonotype was seen repeatedly, ten times or more. The chain couples TRBV11-2 to TRBJ2-1, with TRBD2 identical over 7 bases. The CDR3 consists of 16 residues. The germline V gene has CDR1 SGHAT and CDR2 FQNNGV. V trimming: 3 bases; J trimming: 7 bases; junction bases outside the gene matches: 12. The DNA for the CDR3 is TGTGCCAGCAGCTTTTCCTGGGCGGGAGTGTCTAATGAGCAGTTCTTC. Translation gives CASSFSWAGVSNEQFF.

This chain links TRBV19 with TRBJ1-6; tentative D call: TRBD1 (5 bases). CDR1 LNHDA and CDR2 SQIVND come from the germline V gene (reference sequence). CDR3 length equals 13 residues. V was clipped by 5 bases and J by 7 bases, with 9 bases between them. The CDR3 spells CASSWDGNSPLHF. The CDR3 DNA sequence: TGTGCCAGTAGTTGGGACGGGAATTCACCCCTCCACTTT. Variable domain in full (rest from reference TRBV19 and TRBJ1-6): DGGITQSPKYLFRKEGQNVTLSCEQNLNHDAMYWYRQDPGQGLRLIYYSQIVNDFQKGDIAEGYSVSREKKESFPLTVTSAQKNPTAFYLCASSWDGNSPLHFGNGTRLTVT.

The sample holds many counts of this clonotype. The J gene is TRBJ1-1, the V gene TRBV9, with 7 bases aligning to TRBD1. The germline CDR1 and CDR2 sequences are SGDLS and YYNGEE. Trimming cost V 4 bases and J 0 bases; bases outside gene matches: 3. The CDR3 is 14 residues long. CDR3 sequence reads: CASSRDSLNTEAFF. CDR3 nucleotides: TGTGCCAGCAGCCGGGACAGCTTGAACACTGAAGCTTTCTTT. The full variable domain, rest sourced from reference TRBV9 and TRBJ1-1, is DSGVTQTPKHLITATGQRVTLRCSPRSGDLSVYWYQQSLDQGLQFLIQYYNGEERAKGNILERFSAQQFPDLHSELNLSSLELGDSALYFCASSRDSLNTEAFFGQGTRLTVV.

The chain couples TRBV7-2 to TRBJ1-5, with 12 bases aligning to TRBD1. V lost 6 bases and J lost 1; bases outside the gene matches: 10. In germline, CDR1 is SGHTA, CDR2 FQGNSA. The CDR3 is made up of 18 amino acids. Written as DNA, the CDR3 is TGTGCCAGCAGTACGGGACAGGGGGCCATCCTGAGCAATCAGCCCCAGCATTTT. Its translation is CASSTGQGAILSNQPQHF.

This clonotype was counted ten times or more. The chain recombines TRBV12-3 or TRBV12-4 with TRBJ1-4; TRBD1 is a possible D gene (6 bases). The CDR3 is 14 amino acids. The germline V and J ends were trimmed by 6 bases and 8 bases, with 16 bases remaining between them. In DNA, the CDR3 is TGTGCCAGCAGCTCCGGGACAAGGGGGGAAAAACTGTTTTTT. The encoded protein is CASSSGTRGEKLFF.

This clonotype was seen repeatedly, ten times or more. The chain couples TRBV28 to TRBJ1-1; D ambiguous. The CDR3 has 13 residues. Trimming left V 2 bases short and J 9 bases short, with 13 bases between. Germline V gene sequence: CDR1 MDHEN, CDR2 SYDVKM. Here the CDR3 DNA reads TGTGCCAGCAGTTTAGAGGACGGACCTCAAGCTTTCTTT. Protein: CASSLEDGPQAFF.

As concerns this clonotype: Sequence at one end of the junction differs from germline and may be a read error. The chain joins TRBV30 to TRBJ2-2; TRBD2 matches at 10 bases. The CDR3 consists of 14 residues. Germline V lookup: CDR1 GTSNPN, CDR2 SVGIG (reference sequence). The DNA of the CDR3 is TGTGCCTGGAATACGGGACTAGCGACCAGGGAGGTGTTTTTT. Translated, it gives CAWNTGLATREVFF.

There are many counts of this clonotype. This chain joins TRBV28 and TRBJ1-1; D remains unclear. The V end lost 2 bases, the J end lost 5 bases, and 9 bases lay between the germline ends. Germline-derived CDR1 and CDR2 are MDHEN and SYDVKM. This CDR3 comprises 13 residues. The CDR3 spells CASSLGRWTEAFF. The DNA of the CDR3 is TGTGCCAGCAGTTTAGGTCGGTGGACTGAAGCTTTCTTT.

In this sample, this clonotype turned up many times. The chain links TRBV7-8 to TRBJ1-4; 9 bases match TRBD1. Germline-derived CDR1 and CDR2 are SGHVS and FQNEAQ. V trimming: 3 bases; J trimming: 10 bases; junction bases outside the gene matches: 9. This CDR3 contains 15 residues. The CDR3 DNA reads as TGTGCCAGCAGCTTTAGACAGGGGGAACTGGGAAAACTGTTTTTT. Translated, it gives CASSFRQGELGKLFF.

This clonotype came up many times. The V call is TRBV3-1, the J call TRBJ1-4; TRBD1 is a possible D gene (5 bases). V was pared by 4 bases and J by 1 base, with 10 bases between. This CDR3 is built from 15 residues. Germline CDR1 reads LGHDT; CDR2 reads YNNKEL (reference sequence). The CDR3 reads CASSLNRITNEKLFF. CDR3 nucleotides: TGTGCCAGCAGCCTTAACAGGATAACTAATGAAAAACTGTTTTTT.

The V gene is TRBV7-2, the J gene TRBJ2-3, with D unclear. V was trimmed by 2 bases and J by 4 bases, leaving 10 bases between them. The CDR3 runs 14 residues. Germline CDR1 is SGHTA and CDR2 is FQGNSA. The DNA for the CDR3 is TGTGCCAGCAGCTTATTTCCAGGCCCAGATACGCAGTATTTT. This sequence encodes CASSLFPGPDTQYF.

V and J are TRBV6-1 and TRBJ2-1, with 13 nucleotides matching TRBD2. V lost 4 bases to trimming and J lost 1 base; unmatched junction nucleotides: 7. CDR1 is MNHNS, CDR2 SASEGT, per germline. The CDR3 totals 18 residues. The CDR3 spells CASSAGLAGPLSYNEQFF. Here the CDR3 DNA reads TGTGCCAGCAGTGCGGGACTAGCGGGACCGTTGTCCTACAATGAGCAGTTCTTC.

V usage is TRBV10-2 and J usage is TRBJ2-1; 11 bases are a match to TRBD2. Germline values: CDR1 WSHSY, CDR2 SAAADI. J gave up 4 bases and V 8 bases, and 7 bases lay outside the gene matches. The length of the CDR3 is 15 residues. CDR3 DNA: TGCGCCAGCCAGACTAGCGGGGACCCATACAATGAGCAGTTCTTC. It translates to CASQTSGDPYNEQFF.

This clonotype was seen a handful of times. The rearrangement links TRBV29-1 to TRBJ1-1; D gene uncertain. V dropped 7 bases and J dropped 4 bases, with 10 bases sitting between them. Germline V gives CDR1 SQVTM, CDR2 ANQGSEA. The CDR3 loop spans 11 amino acids. In DNA form, the CDR3 reads TGCAGCGGGCACGCAGGCACTGAAGCTTTCTTT. Translating gives CSGHAGTEAFF.

This clonotype occurred many times. The gene calls are TRBV12-3 or TRBV12-4 and TRBJ2-2; D may be TRBD1 or TRBD2 (5 bases each). V gave up 6 bases and J gave up 4 bases, with 18 bases separating them. This CDR3 comprises 16 residues. CDR3 protein: CASSPPGTHGTGELFF. The CDR3, as DNA: TGTGCCAGCAGCCCCCCCGGGACCCACGGCACCGGGGAGCTGTTTTTT.

Points on this clonotype: Since no conserved phenylalanine or tryptophan closes the CDR3, a read error is the likely cause. The rearrangement joins TRBV20-1 to TRBJ2-1; the match to TRBD2 covers 7 bases. Germline values: CDR1 DFQATT, CDR2 SNEGSKA (reference sequence). The CDR3 is 15 amino acids. The trim removed 0 bases at V and 4 bases at J, leaving 6 bases unmatched. The CDR3, as DNA: TGCAGTGCTAGAGATCTCCAGCGGGGTTACAATGAGCAGTTCCTC. Translated: CSARDLQRGYNEQFL.

This clonotype showed up many times. The chain couples TRBV2 to TRBJ2-7; D ambiguous. CDR3 length: 11 residues. Trimming pared 2 bases from V and 4 bases from J, leaving 3 bases between. The germline CDR1 and CDR2 sequences are SNHLY and FYNNEI. This CDR3 is CASSERYEQYF. The DNA for the CDR3 is TGTGCCAGCAGTGAAAGATACGAGCAGTACTTC.

The J gene is TRBJ2-2, the V gene TRBV24-1; 7 bases agree with TRBD1. Trimming took 4 bases from V and 1 from J; bases not matched to a gene: 5. Per germline, CDR1 KGHDR and CDR2 SFDVKD. The length of the CDR3 is 16 residues. CDR3 loop: CATSDPGQENTGELFF. The CDR3 DNA reads as TGTGCCACCAGTGACCCCGGACAGGAGAACACCGGGGAGCTGTTTTTT.

This clonotype has a count of ten or more. The chain couples TRBV29-1 to TRBJ1-2; 10 nucleotides match TRBD1. The CDR3 extends over 12 amino acids. V shed 6 bases, J shed 6 bases, and the junction held 4 bases outside the gene matches. Per the germline V gene, CDR1 is SQVTM and CDR2 is ANQGSEA. CDR3 residues: CSVRGQGNGYTF. The CDR3 DNA reads TGCAGCGTGCGGGGACAGGGGAATGGCTACACCTTC.

This clonotype was counted between two and nine times. V gene TRBV6-2 or TRBV6-3 combines with J gene TRBJ2-1; weak D call: TRBD1 (5 bases). V dropped 10 bases and J dropped 7 bases, with 11 bases sitting between them. The CDR3 sequence is 11 residues long. CDR1 MNHEY and CDR2 SVGEGT come from the germline V gene. The CDR3 reads CATLRDNEQFF. CDR3 DNA: TGTGCCACACTCAGGGATAATGAGCAGTTCTTC.

In this sample, this clonotype turned up a few times. The chain couples TRBV18 to TRBJ2-5, with 10 bases fitting TRBD1. With 2 bases clipped from V and 1 base from J, the junction kept 4 bases outside the gene matches. Per the germline V gene, CDR1 is KGHSH and CDR2 is LQKENI. CDR3 length equals 16 residues. CDR3 sequence reads: CASSPDRGLIQETQYF. In DNA, the CDR3 is TGTGCCAGCTCACCAGACAGGGGGCTAATCCAAGAGACCCAGTACTTC.

V gene TRBV4-1 combines with J gene TRBJ2-7; a weak D match, TRBD1 (5 bases). CDR1 and CDR2 (germline): MGHRA, YSYEKL. The V and J ends lost 1 base and 4 bases respectively, with 14 bases between them. This CDR3 has 15 residues. The CDR3 region is CASSQGPGNLYEQYF. CDR3 bases: TGCGCCAGCAGCCAAGGTCCAGGGAATCTTTACGAGCAGTACTTC.

This chain links TRBV3-1 with TRBJ2-7; 12 bases agree with TRBD2. The CDR3 consists of 14 residues. Germline values: CDR1 LGHDT, CDR2 YNNKEL (reference sequence). V shed 3 bases and J 5 bases; nucleotides not matched to a gene: 2. This chain's CDR3 is CASSHRTSGDEQYF. The CDR3 region has the DNA TGTGCCAGCAGCCACAGGACTAGCGGGGACGAGCAGTACTTC.

This rearrangement joins TRBV6-5 to TRBJ1-4; D remains ambiguous. The germline V and J ends were trimmed by 0 bases and 0 bases, with 14 bases remaining between them. This CDR3 has 18 residues. Germline-derived CDR1 and CDR2 are MNHEY and SVGAGI. CDR3 region: CASSYSTPWSTTNEKLFF. CDR3 DNA sequence: TGTGCCAGCAGTTACTCGACCCCTTGGAGTACAACTAATGAAAAACTGTTTTTT.

This clonotype has a handful of counts. This chain joins TRBV6-1 and TRBJ1-4, with no clear D. Trimming shortened V by 4 bases and J by 8 bases, and 8 bases separated the two germline ends. CDR3 size: 12 residues. CDR1 MNHNS and CDR2 SASEGT come from the germline V gene. The CDR3 protein is CASSGLEEKLFF. In DNA form, the CDR3 reads TGTGCCAGCAGTGGTTTGGAAGAAAAACTGTTTTTT.